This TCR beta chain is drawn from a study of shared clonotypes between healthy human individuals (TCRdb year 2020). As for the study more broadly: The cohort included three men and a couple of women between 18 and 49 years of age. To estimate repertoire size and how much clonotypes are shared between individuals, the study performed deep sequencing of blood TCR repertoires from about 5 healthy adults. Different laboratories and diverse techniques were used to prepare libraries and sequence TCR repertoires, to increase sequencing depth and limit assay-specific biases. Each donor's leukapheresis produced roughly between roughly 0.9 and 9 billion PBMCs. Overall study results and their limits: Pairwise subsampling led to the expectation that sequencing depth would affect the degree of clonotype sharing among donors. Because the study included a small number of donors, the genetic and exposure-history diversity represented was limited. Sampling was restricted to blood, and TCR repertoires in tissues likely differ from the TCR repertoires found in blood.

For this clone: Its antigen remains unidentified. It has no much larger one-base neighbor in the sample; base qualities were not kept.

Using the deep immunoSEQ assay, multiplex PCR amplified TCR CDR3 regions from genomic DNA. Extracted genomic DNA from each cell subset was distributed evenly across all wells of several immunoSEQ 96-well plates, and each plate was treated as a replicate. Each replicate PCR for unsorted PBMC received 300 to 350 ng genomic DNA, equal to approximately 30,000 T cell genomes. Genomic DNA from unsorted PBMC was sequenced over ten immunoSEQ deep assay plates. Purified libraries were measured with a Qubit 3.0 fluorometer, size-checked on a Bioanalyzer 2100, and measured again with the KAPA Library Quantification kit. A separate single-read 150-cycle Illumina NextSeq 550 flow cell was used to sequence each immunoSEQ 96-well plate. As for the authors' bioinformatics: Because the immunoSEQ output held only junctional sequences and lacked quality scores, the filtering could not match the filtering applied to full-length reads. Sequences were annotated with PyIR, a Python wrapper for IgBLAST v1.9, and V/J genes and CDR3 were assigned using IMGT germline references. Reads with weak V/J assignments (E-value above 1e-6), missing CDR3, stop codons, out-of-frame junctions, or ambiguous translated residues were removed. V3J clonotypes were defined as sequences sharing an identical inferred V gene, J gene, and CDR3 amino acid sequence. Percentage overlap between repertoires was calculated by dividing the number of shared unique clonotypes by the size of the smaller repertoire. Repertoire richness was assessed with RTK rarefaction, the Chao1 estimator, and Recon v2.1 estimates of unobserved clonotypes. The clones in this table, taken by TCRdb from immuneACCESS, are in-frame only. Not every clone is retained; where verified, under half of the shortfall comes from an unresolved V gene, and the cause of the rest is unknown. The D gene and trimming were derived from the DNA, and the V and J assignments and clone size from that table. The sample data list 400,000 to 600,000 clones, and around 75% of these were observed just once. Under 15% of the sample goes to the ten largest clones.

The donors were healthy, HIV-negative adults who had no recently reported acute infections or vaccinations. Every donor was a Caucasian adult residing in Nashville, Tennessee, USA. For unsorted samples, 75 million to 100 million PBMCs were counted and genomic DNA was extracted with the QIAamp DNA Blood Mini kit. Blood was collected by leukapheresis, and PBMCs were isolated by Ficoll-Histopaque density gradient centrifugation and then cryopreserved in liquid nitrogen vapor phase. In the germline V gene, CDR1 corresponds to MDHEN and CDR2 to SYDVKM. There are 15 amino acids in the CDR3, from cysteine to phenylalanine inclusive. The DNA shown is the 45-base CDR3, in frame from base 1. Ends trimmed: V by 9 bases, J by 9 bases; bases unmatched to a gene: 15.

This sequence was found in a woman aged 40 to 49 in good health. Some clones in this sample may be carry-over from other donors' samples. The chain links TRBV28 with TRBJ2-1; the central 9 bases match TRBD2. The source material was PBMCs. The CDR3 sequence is CASRHSGSLAGEQFF. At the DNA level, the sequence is TGTGCCAGTCGCCATAGCGGGAGTCTTGCGGGTGAGCAGTTCTTC.